This TCR beta chain was retrieved from a study of T cell changes during pregnancy in multiple sclerosis. TCRdb's copy holds only in-frame clones and misses some; the assay was immunoSEQ multiplex PCR. In the table there are tens of thousands of clones, 94% of which are singletons. The source is a female donor with multiple sclerosis, enrolled in a pregnancy study. Specimen: CD4+ T cells from peripheral blood mononuclear cells, collected in the first trimester of pregnancy.

For the CDR3, the DNA is TGTGCCAGCAGCCCGACTAGCGGGGTAGGCAATGAGCAGTTCTTC. Protein sequence: CASSPTSGVGNEQFF. The chain recombines TRBV7-3 with TRBJ2-1, with 11 bases identical to TRBD2. V was pared by 5 bases and J by 6 bases, with 6 bases of the junction left unmatched. The CDR3 is 15 residues long. The germline gives CDR1 SGHTA, CDR2 FQGTGA. The whole variable domain, filled in from reference TRBV7-3 and TRBJ2-1, reads GAGVSQTPSNKVTEKGKYVELRCDPISGHTALYWYRQSLGQGPEFLIYFQGTGAADDSGLPNDRFFAVRPEGSVSTLKIQRTERGDSAVYLCASSPTSGVGNEQFFGPGTRLTVL.